What follows are 9 T cell receptor beta chains derived from one specimen sequenced in a study of beta chain features in type 1 diabetes. The investigators reverse transcribed all of the isolated RNA, so they sequenced expressed TCRB transcripts. Libraries were prepared by immunoSEQ multiplex PCR; TCRdb keeps only in-frame clonotypes and omits some of them. The repertoire holds approximately 23,000 clones, with approximately 70% as singletons. The sequenced material came from Tregs from blood. These receptors all come from a middle-aged woman in good health.

V gene TRBV7-2 combines with J gene TRBJ2-7, with D possibly being TRBD1 (5 bases). Trimming cost V 2 bases and J 0 bases, with 11 bases left between them. CDR3 size: 15 residues. The germline gives CDR1 SGHTA, CDR2 FQGNSA. The CDR3 loop is CASSLRGDSSYEQYF. CDR3 DNA: TGTGCCAGCAGCTTACGCGGCGACAGCTCCTACGAGCAGTACTTC.

This chain joins TRBV6-6 and TRBJ2-3; no reliable D call. The V gene lost 4 bases and the J gene lost 0 bases, with 14 bases spanning the gap. The CDR3 loop spans 16 amino acids. Germline V lookup: CDR1 MNHNY, CDR2 SVGAGI (reference sequence). CDR3 DNA sequence: TGTGCCAGCAGTTCCCAGACTCCCTCTAGCACAGATACGCAGTATTTT. Translating gives CASSSQTPSSTDTQYF.

The chain links TRBV27 to TRBJ2-1, with D possibly being TRBD2 (5 bases). This CDR3 has 11 residues. The V gene's germline CDR1 is MNHEY and CDR2 SMNVEV (reference sequence). The V end lost 3 bases, the J end lost 15 bases, and 12 bases lay between the germline ends. CDR3 nucleotides: TGTGCCAGCAGTTTTCTAGGACGGGGGTTCTTC. Amino acid sequence: CASSFLGRGFF.

The V gene is TRBV7-8, the J gene TRBJ2-1, with 10 positions matching TRBD2. Germline trimming cut 4 bases from V and 2 bases from J; bases unmatched to any gene: 5. The CDR3 contains 16 residues. Germline assignment: CDR1 SGHVS and CDR2 FQNEAQ. The CDR3 DNA sequence: TGTGCCAGCAGCTGGGGACTAGCGACGGCCTACAATGAGCAGTTCTTC. It yields the protein CASSWGLATAYNEQFF.

The V and J genes are TRBV28 and TRBJ2-7; 12 bases match TRBD2. In germline, CDR1 is MDHEN, CDR2 SYDVKM. Germline trimming cut 5 bases from V and 3 bases from J; bases unmatched to any gene: 2. The CDR3 sequence is 14 residues long. CDR3 in amino acids: CASSQGLAGYEQYF. CDR3 nucleotides: TGTGCCAGCAGTCAGGGACTAGCGGGCTACGAGCAGTACTTC.

The rearrangement joins TRBV7-6 to TRBJ2-5; 7 bases fit TRBD1. The V gene end was trimmed by 5 bases and the J gene end by 0 bases; junction bases not matched to a gene: 3. Germline CDR1 is SGHVS and CDR2 is FNYEAQ. This CDR3 is 14 amino acids long. Written as DNA, the CDR3 is TGTGCCAGCAGCCACGGACAGGACCAAGAGACCCAGTACTTC. This gives the protein CASSHGQDQETQYF.

This rearrangement joins TRBV6-5 to TRBJ2-7; TRBD1 aligns across 10 bases. CDR1 and CDR2 from the germline V gene are MNHEY and SVGAGI. The CDR3 contains 14 residues. V dropped 4 bases and J dropped 2; count of bases not matched to a gene: 2. CDR3 in DNA: TGTGCCAGCAGTTTAGACAGGGGGCCCTACGAGCAGTACTTC. This codes for CASSLDRGPYEQYF.

This clone was seen a single time. This chain links TRBV6-1 with TRBJ1-5; 9 nucleotides line up with TRBD1. The junction had 7 bases not matched to a gene; V was cut back by 6 bases and J by 7 bases. The CDR3 spans 14 residues. The germline V gene encodes CDR1 MNHNS and CDR2 SASEGT. The CDR3 reads CASRGTGRSQPQHF. DNA for the CDR3: TGTGCCAGCAGGGGGACAGGGCGCTCACAGCCCCAGCATTTT.

This sequence joins TRBV5-1 and TRBJ1-1; D not certain. There are 14 residues in the CDR3. The germline V gene encodes CDR1 SGHRS and CDR2 YFSETQ. Deletions cut 7 bases from V and 5 bases from J, with 18 bases between. The CDR3 region is CASSTDGFRTEAFF. The DNA for the CDR3 is TGCGCCAGCTCCACCGACGGGTTCCGAACTGAAGCTTTCTTT.